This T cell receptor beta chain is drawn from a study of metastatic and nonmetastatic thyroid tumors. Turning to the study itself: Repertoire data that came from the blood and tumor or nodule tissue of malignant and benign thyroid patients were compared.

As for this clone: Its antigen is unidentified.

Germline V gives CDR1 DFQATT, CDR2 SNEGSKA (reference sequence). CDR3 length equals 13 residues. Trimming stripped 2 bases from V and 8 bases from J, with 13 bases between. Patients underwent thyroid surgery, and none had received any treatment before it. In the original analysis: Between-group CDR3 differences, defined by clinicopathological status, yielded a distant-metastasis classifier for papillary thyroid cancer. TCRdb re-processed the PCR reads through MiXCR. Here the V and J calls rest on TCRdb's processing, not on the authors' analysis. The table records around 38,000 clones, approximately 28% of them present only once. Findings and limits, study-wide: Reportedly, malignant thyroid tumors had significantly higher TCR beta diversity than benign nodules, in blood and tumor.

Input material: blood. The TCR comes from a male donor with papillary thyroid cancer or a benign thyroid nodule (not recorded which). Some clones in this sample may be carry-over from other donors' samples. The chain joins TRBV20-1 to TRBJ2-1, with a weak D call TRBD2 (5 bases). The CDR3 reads CSARQPSRDEQFF. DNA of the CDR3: TGCAGTGCTAGACAGCCTAGCCGCGATGAGCAGTTCTTC.